A single sample is the source of the 15 T cell receptor beta chains below, sequenced in a study of blood T cell repertoires in COVID-19. Profiling relied on immunoSEQ multiplex PCR, and the TCRdb table lists in-frame clones only, not all of them. The profile shows 150,000 or so clones, 82% of them singletons. Material for sequencing was peripheral blood. The receptors come from a woman aged 40-49 years with COVID-19, enrolled during active disease.

The chain is built from TRBV7-2 and TRBJ2-3; D not resolved. This CDR3 spans 14 amino acids. The germline V gene encodes CDR1 SGHTA and CDR2 FQGNSA. V lost 5 bases, J lost 2 bases, and 11 bases lay in between. The CDR3 DNA sequence: TGTGCCAGCAGCCCGACTCAAGTCACAGATACGCAGTATTTT. It specifies CASSPTQVTDTQYF.

The chain has TRBV5-6 and TRBJ2-7; 7 bases line up with TRBD1. The J segment lost 6 bases and the V segment lost 3 bases, leaving 6 bases of the junction unmatched. The CDR3 extends over 13 amino acids. CDR1 is SGHDT and CDR2 is YYEEEE in the germline V gene. The CDR3 sequence is CASSSVGQFEQYV. The DNA of the CDR3 is TGTGCCAGCAGCTCGGTGGGACAGTTCGAGCAGTACGTC.

The J gene is TRBJ1-5, the V gene TRBV28; D is perhaps TRBD1 (5 bases). This CDR3 has 19 amino acids. Trimming stripped 5 bases from V and 0 bases from J, with 23 bases between. Per germline, CDR1 MDHEN and CDR2 SYDVKM. DNA for the CDR3: TGTGCCAGCAGTCGCACCACATCCTTAGGGACTTATAGCAATCAGCCCCAGCATTTT. Translating gives CASSRTTSLGTYSNQPQHF.

The chain combines TRBV30 with TRBJ1-5; 7 nucleotides align to TRBD1. CDR3 length: 14 amino acids. The V gene's germline CDR1 is GTSNPN and CDR2 SVGIG (reference sequence). The J segment lost 6 bases and the V segment lost 1 base, leaving 6 bases of the junction unmatched. For the CDR3, the DNA is TGTGCCTGGAGTGACAGGGGCGAAATTCAGCCCCAGCATTTT. It is translated as CAWSDRGEIQPQHF.

Concerning this clone itself: One end of the junction varies from germline; a read error may be responsible. The chain carries TRBV5-6 and TRBJ2-1; 9 nucleotides match TRBD2. The CDR3 length is 12 residues. Germline V gene sequence: CDR1 SGHDT, CDR2 YYEEEE. In DNA form, the CDR3 reads TGTGCCAGCAGCTTGGGAATAGCGGGAGAGCTCTTC. Protein: CASSLGIAGELF.

This sequence joins TRBV29-1 and TRBJ1-1, with TRBD1 matching over 8 bases. The V gene's germline CDR1 is SQVTM and CDR2 ANQGSEA. This CDR3 contains 14 residues. The V gene end was trimmed by 8 bases and the J gene end by 0 bases; junction bases not matched to a gene: 8. CDR3 amino acids: CSIGGRGLNTEAFF. CDR3 sequence (DNA): TGCAGCATTGGGGGCAGGGGGCTGAACACTGAAGCTTTCTTT.

The chain employs TRBV27 and TRBJ2-2; D is ambiguous. Germline loops: CDR1 MNHEY, CDR2 SMNVEV (reference sequence). Trimming cost V 2 bases and J 1 base, with 14 bases left between them. This CDR3 has 17 amino acids. The DNA for the CDR3 is TGTGCCAGCAGTTTAGCCCGGCAGGCTGGGAACACCGGGGAGCTGTTTTTT. Its translation is CASSLARQAGNTGELFF.

The rearrangement links TRBV9 to TRBJ2-5, with 12 positions matching TRBD1. The CDR3 is 19 amino acids. CDR1 is SGDLS, CDR2 YYNGEE, per germline. With V trimmed by 4 bases and J by 2 bases, 15 bases remained unmatched. DNA for the CDR3: TGTGCCAGCAGCCTCGGGAGAGGGACAGGGGGCCTGACTCAAGAGACCCAGTACTTC. Translating gives CASSLGRGTGGLTQETQYF.

This clone was detected only a few times. The gene calls are TRBV30 and TRBJ2-7; 7 bases map to TRBD2. The CDR3 contains 14 residues. Germline lookup yields CDR1 GTSNPN and CDR2 SVGIG (reference sequence). The V gene end was trimmed by 5 bases and the J gene end by 5 bases; junction bases not matched to a gene: 12. The CDR3 DNA follows: TGTGCCTGGGCCGAATGGCGGGAGCTCAACGAGCAGTACTTC. This encodes CAWAEWRELNEQYF.

The chain employs TRBV10-3 and TRBJ2-7, with 7 bases aligning to TRBD2. The trim removed 4 bases at V and 4 bases at J, leaving 4 bases unmatched. The V gene's germline CDR1 is ENHRY and CDR2 SYGVKD. This CDR3 comprises 13 residues. DNA for the CDR3: TGTGCCATCAGTGTGGAGGGAGGGTACGAGCAGTACTTC. This codes for CAISVEGGYEQYF.

This chain joins TRBV30 and TRBJ1-3, with D uncertain. V gave up 2 bases and J gave up 0 bases, with 17 bases separating them. In germline, CDR1 is GTSNPN, CDR2 SVGIG (reference sequence). This CDR3 is built from 17 residues. For the CDR3, the DNA is TGTGCCTGGAGTCCTAGAAATCGACTGAGCTCTGGAAACACCATATATTTT. It encodes CAWSPRNRLSSGNTIYF.

The chain recombines TRBV28 with TRBJ1-1, with D unresolved. Germline V gene lookup returns CDR1 MDHEN and CDR2 SYDVKM. The V gene lost 7 bases and the J gene lost 4 bases, with 13 bases spanning the gap. The CDR3 has 13 amino acids. The CDR3 DNA follows: TGTGCCAGCAAGCGTTTTGAGGGCACTGAAGCTTTCTTT. It translates to CASKRFEGTEAFF.

CDR3 sequence reads: CATLDGLMNTDTQYF. The DNA of the CDR3 is TGTGCCACCCTAGACGGCCTCATGAACACAGATACGCAGTATTTT. The chain links TRBV28 to TRBJ2-3; D is ambiguous. The germline V and J ends were trimmed by 10 bases and 2 bases, with 19 bases remaining between them. This CDR3 region has 15 residues. Germline V gene lookup returns CDR1 MDHEN and CDR2 SYDVKM. Variable domain in full (rest from reference TRBV28 and TRBJ2-3): DVKVTQSSRYLVKRTGEKVFLECVQDMDHENMFWYRQDPGLGLRLIYFSYDVKMKEKGDIPEGYSVSREKKERFSLILESASTNQTSMYLCATLDGLMNTDTQYFGPGTRLTVL.

The CDR3 DNA reads TGTGCCAGCAGCCCGGGACAGAGGTCTGGGGCCAACGTCCTGACTTTC. It encodes CASSPGQRSGANVLTF. The rearrangement links TRBV2 to TRBJ2-6, with TRBD1 matching over 7 bases. Trimming removed 6 bases from V and 1 base from J; junction bases left unmatched: 6. Germline V gives CDR1 SNHLY, CDR2 FYNNEI. The CDR3 is 16 residues long.

The chain is built from TRBV18 and TRBJ1-4, with 7 nucleotides matching TRBD1. Trimming took 2 bases from V and 5 from J; bases not matched to a gene: 5. CDR1 and CDR2 (germline): KGHSH, LQKENI. This CDR3 is 15 amino acids long. Here the CDR3 reads CASSPTGDRNEKLFF. CDR3 coding DNA: TGTGCCAGCTCACCAACAGGGGACCGGAATGAAAAACTGTTTTTT.